Below, 3 T cell receptor beta chains from the same sample are listed, as sequenced in a study of Ad26.COV2.S vaccination and SARS-CoV-2 variants. Treatment here: around 19 received Ad26.COV2.S at low or high dose, single or two shots; five or six received placebo; per-sample allocation not given. Sampling occurred on day 63 after the first vaccine or placebo injection. Assay used: immunoSEQ multiplex PCR; TCRdb lists only in-frame clones, some missing. The table records 350,000 to 450,000 clones, more than 75% of them present only once. The material was peripheral blood, obtained in a trial of Ad26.COV2.S vaccine versus placebo. All receptors come from a person between 18 and 65 years old who received the Ad26.COV2.S COVID-19 vaccine or a placebo.

This sequence joins TRBV5-1 and TRBJ1-2, with 7 bases aligning to TRBD1. J was trimmed by 8 bases and V by 3 bases; bases with no gene match: 7. Germline V gene data show CDR1 as SGHRS and CDR2 as YFSETQ. The CDR3 covers 13 residues. This CDR3 reads CASSSGGFEGYTF. In DNA, the CDR3 is TGCGCCAGCAGCTCAGGGGGTTTCGAGGGCTACACCTTC.

The chain uses TRBV2 and TRBJ2-5, with 10 bases matching TRBD2. CDR1 and CDR2 (germline): SNHLY, FYNNEI. The CDR3 consists of 14 residues. V was clipped by 7 bases and J by 5 bases; unmatched bases: 7. DNA of the CDR3: TGTGCCAGCAATCGACTAGCGGGTCGGGAGACCCAGTACTTC. It yields the protein CASNRLAGRETQYF.

The chain employs TRBV4-1 and TRBJ1-2; 9 nucleotides align to TRBD1. The junction had 12 bases not matched to a gene; V was cut back by 5 bases and J by 8 bases. CDR1 is MGHRA, CDR2 YSYEKL, per germline. The CDR3 length is 15 residues. Here the CDR3 DNA reads TGCGCCAGCAGCTTCTCCGGGACAGGGCCTTGGGGCTACACCTTC. It codes for CASSFSGTGPWGYTF.